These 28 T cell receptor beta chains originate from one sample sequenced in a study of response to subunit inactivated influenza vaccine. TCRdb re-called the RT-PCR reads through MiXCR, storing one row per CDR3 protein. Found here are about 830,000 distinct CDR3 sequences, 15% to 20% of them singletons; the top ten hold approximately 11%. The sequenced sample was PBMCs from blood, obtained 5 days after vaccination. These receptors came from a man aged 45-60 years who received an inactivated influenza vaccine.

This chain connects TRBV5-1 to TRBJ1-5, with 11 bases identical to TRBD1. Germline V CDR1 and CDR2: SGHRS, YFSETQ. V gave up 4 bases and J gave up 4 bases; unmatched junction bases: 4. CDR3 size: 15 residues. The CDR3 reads CASSQGQGGNQPQHF. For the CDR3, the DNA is TGCGCCAGCAGCCAGGGACAGGGGGGGAATCAGCCCCAGCATTTT.

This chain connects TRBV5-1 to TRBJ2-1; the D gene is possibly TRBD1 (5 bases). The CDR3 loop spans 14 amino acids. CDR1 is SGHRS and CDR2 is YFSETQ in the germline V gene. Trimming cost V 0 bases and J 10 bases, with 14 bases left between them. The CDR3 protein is CASSLDGRDGEQFF. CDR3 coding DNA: TGCGCCAGCAGCTTGGATGGCAGGGATGGGGAGCAGTTCTTC.

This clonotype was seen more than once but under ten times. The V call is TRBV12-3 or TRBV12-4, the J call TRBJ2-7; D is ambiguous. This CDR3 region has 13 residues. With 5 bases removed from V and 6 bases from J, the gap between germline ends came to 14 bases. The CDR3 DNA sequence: TGTGCCAGCAGTACAACAGCCTCGGGCGAGCAGTACTTC. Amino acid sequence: CASSTTASGEQYF.

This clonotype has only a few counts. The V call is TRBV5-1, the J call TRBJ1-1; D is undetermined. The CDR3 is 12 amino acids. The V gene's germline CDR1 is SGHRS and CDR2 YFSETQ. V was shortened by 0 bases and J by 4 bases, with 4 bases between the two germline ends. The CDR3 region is CASSLESTEAFF. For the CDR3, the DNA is TGCGCCAGCAGCTTGGAATCCACTGAAGCTTTCTTT.

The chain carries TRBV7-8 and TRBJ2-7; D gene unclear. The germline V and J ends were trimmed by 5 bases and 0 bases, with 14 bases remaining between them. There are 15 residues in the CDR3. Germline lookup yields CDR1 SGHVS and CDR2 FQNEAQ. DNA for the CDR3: TGTGCCAGCAGCCAGTCGGTATTCAACTCCTACGAGCAGTACTTC. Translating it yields CASSQSVFNSYEQYF.

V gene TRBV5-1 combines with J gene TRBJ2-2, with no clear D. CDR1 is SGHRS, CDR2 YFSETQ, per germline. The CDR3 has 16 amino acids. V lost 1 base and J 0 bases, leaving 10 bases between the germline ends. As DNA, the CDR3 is TGCGCCAGCAGCTTGTCGGCAGAAGCGAACACCGGGGAGCTGTTTTTT. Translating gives CASSLSAEANTGELFF.

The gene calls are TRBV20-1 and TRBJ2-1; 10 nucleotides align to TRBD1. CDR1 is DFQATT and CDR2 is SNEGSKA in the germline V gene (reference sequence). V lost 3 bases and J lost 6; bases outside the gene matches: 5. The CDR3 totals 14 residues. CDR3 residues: CSARTGQGFNEQFF. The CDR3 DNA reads TGCAGTGCTAGGACGGGACAGGGGTTCAATGAGCAGTTCTTC.

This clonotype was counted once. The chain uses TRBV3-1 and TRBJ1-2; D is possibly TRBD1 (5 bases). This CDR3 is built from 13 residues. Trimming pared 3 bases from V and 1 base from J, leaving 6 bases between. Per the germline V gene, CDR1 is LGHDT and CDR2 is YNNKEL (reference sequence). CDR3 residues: CASSQTDNYGYTF. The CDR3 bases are TGTGCCAGCAGCCAGACAGATAACTATGGCTACACCTTC.

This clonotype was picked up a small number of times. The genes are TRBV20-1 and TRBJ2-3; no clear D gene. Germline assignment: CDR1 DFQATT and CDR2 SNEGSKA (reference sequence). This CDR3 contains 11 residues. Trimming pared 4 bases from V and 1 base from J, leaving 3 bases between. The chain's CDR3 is CSAKGTDTQYF. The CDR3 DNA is TGCAGTGCTAAGGGCACAGATACGCAGTATTTT.

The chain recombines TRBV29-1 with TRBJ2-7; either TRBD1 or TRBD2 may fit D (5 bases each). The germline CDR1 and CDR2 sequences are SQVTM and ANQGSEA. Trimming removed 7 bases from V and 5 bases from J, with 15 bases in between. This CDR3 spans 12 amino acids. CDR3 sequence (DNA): TGCAGCGCTCTGACCATGGGGGACGAGCAGTACTTC. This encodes CSALTMGDEQYF.

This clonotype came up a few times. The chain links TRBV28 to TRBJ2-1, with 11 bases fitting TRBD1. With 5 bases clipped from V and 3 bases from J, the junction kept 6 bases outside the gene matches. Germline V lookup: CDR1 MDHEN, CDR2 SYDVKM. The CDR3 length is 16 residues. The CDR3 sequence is CASSPPGQGGYNEQFF. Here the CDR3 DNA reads TGTGCCAGCAGTCCACCGGGACAGGGGGGCTACAATGAGCAGTTCTTC.

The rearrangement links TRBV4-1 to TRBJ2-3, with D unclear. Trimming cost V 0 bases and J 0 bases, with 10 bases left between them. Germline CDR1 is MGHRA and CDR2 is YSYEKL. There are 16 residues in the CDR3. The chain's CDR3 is CASSQDESMSTDTQYF. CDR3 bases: TGCGCCAGCAGCCAAGATGAAAGCATGAGCACAGATACGCAGTATTTT.

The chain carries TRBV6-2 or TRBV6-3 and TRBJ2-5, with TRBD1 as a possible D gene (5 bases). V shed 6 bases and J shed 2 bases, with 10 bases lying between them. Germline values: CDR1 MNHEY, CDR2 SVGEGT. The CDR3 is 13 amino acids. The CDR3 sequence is CASRAAGQETQYF. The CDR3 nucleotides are TGTGCCAGCAGGGCCGCAGGGCAAGAGACCCAGTACTTC.

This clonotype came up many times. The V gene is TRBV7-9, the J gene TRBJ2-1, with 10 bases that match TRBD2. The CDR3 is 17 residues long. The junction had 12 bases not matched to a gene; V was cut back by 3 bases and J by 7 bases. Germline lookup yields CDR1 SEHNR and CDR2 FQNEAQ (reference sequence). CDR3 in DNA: TGTGCCAGCAGCTTGCCCCGAAGGCTAGCGGGAGAAAATGAGCAGTTCTTC. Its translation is CASSLPRRLAGENEQFF.

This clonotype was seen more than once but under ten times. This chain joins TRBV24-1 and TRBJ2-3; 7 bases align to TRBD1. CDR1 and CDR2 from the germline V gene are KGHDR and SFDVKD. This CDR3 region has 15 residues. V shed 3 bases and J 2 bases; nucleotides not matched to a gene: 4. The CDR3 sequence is CATSDTGQATDTQYF. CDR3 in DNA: TGTGCCACCAGTGATACCGGACAGGCCACAGATACGCAGTATTTT.

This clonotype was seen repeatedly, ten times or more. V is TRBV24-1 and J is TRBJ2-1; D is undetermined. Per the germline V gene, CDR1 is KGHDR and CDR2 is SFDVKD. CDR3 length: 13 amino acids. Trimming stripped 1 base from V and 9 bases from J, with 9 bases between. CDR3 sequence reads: CATSDFQIGEQFF. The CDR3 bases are TGTGCCACCAGTGATTTCCAGATCGGTGAGCAGTTCTTC.

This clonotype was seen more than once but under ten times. The CDR3 loop is CASRGDTRRDTQYF. CDR3 DNA: TGTGCCAGCAGAGGGGACACCCGGAGAGATACGCAGTATTTT. The J gene is TRBJ2-3, the V gene TRBV6-1; D might be TRBD1 (6 bases). Deletions cut 6 bases from V and 5 bases from J, with 15 bases between. Germline V CDR1 and CDR2: MNHNS, SASEGT. This CDR3 is 14 amino acids long.

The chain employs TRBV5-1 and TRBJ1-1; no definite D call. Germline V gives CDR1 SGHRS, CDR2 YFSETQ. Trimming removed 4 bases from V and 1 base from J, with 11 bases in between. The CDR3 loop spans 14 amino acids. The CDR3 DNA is TGCGCCAGCAGCCCCGCAGTGGGGAACACTGAAGCTTTCTTT. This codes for CASSPAVGNTEAFF.

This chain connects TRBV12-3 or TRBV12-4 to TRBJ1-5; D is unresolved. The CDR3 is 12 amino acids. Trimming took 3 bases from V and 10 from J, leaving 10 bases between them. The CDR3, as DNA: TGTGCCAGCAGTTTGATTCCGGGACCCCAGCATTTT. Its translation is CASSLIPGPQHF.

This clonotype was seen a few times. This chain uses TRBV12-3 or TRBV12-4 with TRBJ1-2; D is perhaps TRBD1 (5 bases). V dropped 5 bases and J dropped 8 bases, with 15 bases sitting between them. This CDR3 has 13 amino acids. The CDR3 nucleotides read TGTGCCAGCAGTCCTGCTGGGGGAGGCGGCTACACCTTC. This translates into CASSPAGGGGYTF.

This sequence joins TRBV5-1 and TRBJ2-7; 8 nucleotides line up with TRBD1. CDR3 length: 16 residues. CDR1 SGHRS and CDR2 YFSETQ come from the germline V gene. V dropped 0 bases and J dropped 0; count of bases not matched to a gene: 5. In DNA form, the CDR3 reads TGCGCCAGCAGCTTGGCTACAGGGGGAAGCTCCTACGAGCAGTACTTC. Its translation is CASSLATGGSSYEQYF.

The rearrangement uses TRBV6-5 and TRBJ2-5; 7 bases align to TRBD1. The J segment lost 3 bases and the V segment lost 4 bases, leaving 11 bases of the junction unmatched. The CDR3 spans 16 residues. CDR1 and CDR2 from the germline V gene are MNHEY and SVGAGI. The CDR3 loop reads CASSSRGRRFEETQYF. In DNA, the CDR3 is TGTGCCAGCAGTTCTAGGGGGCGTCGTTTTGAAGAGACCCAGTACTTC.

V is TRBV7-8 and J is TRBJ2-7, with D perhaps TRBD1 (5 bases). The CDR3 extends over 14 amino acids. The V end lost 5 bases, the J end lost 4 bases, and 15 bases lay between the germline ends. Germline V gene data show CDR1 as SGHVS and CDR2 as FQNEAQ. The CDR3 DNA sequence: TGTGCCAGCAGCCCCCTCCCAGGGTTTTACGAGCAGTACTTC. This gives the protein CASSPLPGFYEQYF.

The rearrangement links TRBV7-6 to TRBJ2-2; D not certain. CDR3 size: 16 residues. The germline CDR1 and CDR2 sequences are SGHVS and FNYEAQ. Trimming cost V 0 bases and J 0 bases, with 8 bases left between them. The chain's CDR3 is CASSLAPATNTGELFF. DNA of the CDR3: TGTGCCAGCAGCTTAGCGCCAGCTACGAACACCGGGGAGCTGTTTTTT. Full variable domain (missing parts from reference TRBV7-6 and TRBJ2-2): GAGVSQSPRYKVTKRGQDVALRCDPISGHVSLYWYRQALGQGPEFLTYFNYEAQQDKSGLPNDRFSAERPEGSISTLTIQRTEQRDSAMYRCASSLAPATNTGELFFGEGSRLTVL.

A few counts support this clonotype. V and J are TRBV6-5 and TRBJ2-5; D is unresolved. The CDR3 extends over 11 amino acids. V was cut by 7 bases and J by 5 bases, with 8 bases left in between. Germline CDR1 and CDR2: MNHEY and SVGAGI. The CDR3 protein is CASMILETQYF. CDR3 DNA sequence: TGTGCCAGCATGATTTTGGAGACCCAGTACTTC.

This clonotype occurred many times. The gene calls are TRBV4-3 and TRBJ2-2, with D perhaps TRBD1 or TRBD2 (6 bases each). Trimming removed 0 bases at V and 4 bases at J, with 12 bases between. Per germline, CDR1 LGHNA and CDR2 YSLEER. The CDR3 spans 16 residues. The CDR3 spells CASSQDWGAGTGELFF. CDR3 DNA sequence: TGCGCCAGCAGCCAAGATTGGGGGGCCGGCACCGGGGAGCTGTTTTTT.

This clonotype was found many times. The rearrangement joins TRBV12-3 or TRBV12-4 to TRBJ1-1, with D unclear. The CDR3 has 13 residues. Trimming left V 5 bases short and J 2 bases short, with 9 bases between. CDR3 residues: CASSTAVNTEAFF. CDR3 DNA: TGTGCCAGCAGTACGGCGGTCAACACTGAAGCTTTCTTT.

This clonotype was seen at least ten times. The CDR3, as DNA: TGTGCCAGCGGATTTGGGGACAGCTATGGCTACACCTTC. Translation: CASGFGDSYGYTF. The chain uses TRBV12-3 or TRBV12-4 and TRBJ1-2; 7 positions match TRBD1. The CDR3 extends over 13 amino acids. The V and J ends lost 8 bases and 4 bases, in that order; junction bases with no gene match: 7.